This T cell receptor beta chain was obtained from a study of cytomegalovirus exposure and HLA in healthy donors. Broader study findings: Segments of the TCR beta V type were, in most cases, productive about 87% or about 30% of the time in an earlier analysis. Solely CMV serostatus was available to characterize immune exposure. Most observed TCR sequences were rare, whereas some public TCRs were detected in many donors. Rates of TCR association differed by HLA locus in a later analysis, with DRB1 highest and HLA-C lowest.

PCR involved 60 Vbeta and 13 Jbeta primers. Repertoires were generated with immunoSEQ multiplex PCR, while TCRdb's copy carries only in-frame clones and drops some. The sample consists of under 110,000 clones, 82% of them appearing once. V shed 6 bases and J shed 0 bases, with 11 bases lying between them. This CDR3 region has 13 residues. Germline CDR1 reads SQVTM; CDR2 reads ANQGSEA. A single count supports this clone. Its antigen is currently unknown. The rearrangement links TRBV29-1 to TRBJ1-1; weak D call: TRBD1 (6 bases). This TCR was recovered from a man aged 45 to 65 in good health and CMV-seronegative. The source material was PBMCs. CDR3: CSVTGKVNTEAFF. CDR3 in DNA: TGCAGCGTAACAGGGAAGGTGAACACTGAAGCTTTCTTT.